The 27 T cell receptor beta chains in this list originate from one sample, sequenced in a study of beta chain features in type 1 diabetes. Sequencing targeted expressed TCRB transcripts, as all isolated RNA had been reverse transcribed. This table comes from immunoSEQ multiplex PCR, and its TCRdb copy is limited to in-frame clones, with some not included. The repertoire includes a few hundred thousand clones, approximately 24% of them detected once, and 0.012% sits in the top ten. Which antigens these TCRs recognize remains unknown. Findings and limits, study-wide: Type 1 diabetes patients showed a moderate but significant shortening of TCRB CDR3s in all four CD4+ subsets.

Sequenced: naive CD4+ T cells from blood. These receptors originate from a woman younger than 45 with type 1 diabetes.

In this sample, this clone turned up a few times. This rearrangement joins TRBV5-1 to TRBJ2-1; a possible D gene is TRBD1 (6 bases). Trimming took off 4 bases at V and 7 bases at J, with 9 bases between the two ends. This CDR3 contains 12 residues. From germline, CDR1 is SGHRS and CDR2 YFSETQ. CDR3 amino acids: CASSPGQNEQFF. The CDR3 DNA is TGCGCCAGCAGCCCCGGACAGAATGAGCAGTTCTTC.

The rearrangement uses TRBV11-1 and TRBJ2-2, with a tentative D call TRBD1 (6 bases). Looked up from germline, CDR1 is SGHAT and CDR2 is FQDESV (reference sequence). Trimming took off 3 bases at V and 4 bases at J, with 15 bases between the two ends. There are 16 residues in the CDR3. In DNA form, the CDR3 reads TGTGCCAGCAGCTTCCCCTCCTTGACAGGCACCGGGGAGCTGTTTTTT. Its protein product is CASSFPSLTGTGELFF. Supplemented by reference TRBV11-1 and TRBJ2-2, the full variable domain reads EAEVAQSPRYKITEKSQAVAFWCDPISGHATLYWYRQILGQGPELLVQFQDESVVDDSQLPKDRFSAERLKGVDSTLKIQPAELGDSAMYLCASSFPSLTGTGELFFGEGSRLTVL.

This rearrangement joins TRBV29-1 to TRBJ2-4, with 10 positions matching TRBD1. CDR1 is SQVTM, CDR2 ANQGSEA, per germline. This CDR3 is built from 12 residues. V shed 7 bases, J shed 7 bases, and the junction held 4 bases outside the gene matches. CDR3 amino acids: CSARTGGNIQYF. The CDR3 nucleotides read TGCAGCGCTAGGACAGGGGGTAACATTCAGTACTTC.

This clone was recorded a few times. The chain combines TRBV30 with TRBJ2-7; TRBD2 is a possible D gene (5 bases). The CDR3 contains 18 residues. Germline loops: CDR1 GTSNPN, CDR2 SVGIG (reference sequence). V lost 0 bases and J 5 bases, leaving 26 bases between the germline ends. In nucleotides, the CDR3 is TGTGCCTGGAGTGTACTGAGGGAAACCCTGAACTTGGGCAACGAGCAGTACTTC. Its protein product is CAWSVLRETLNLGNEQYF.

This clone was observed a few times. This rearrangement joins TRBV30 to TRBJ2-7; 8 bases align to TRBD1. Germline CDR1 is GTSNPN and CDR2 is SVGIG (reference sequence). CDR3 length: 14 residues. Trimming at V came to 4 bases and at J to 5 bases, leaving 10 bases not matched to a gene. CDR3 DNA sequence: TGTGCCTGGAATACTCGGGACAGGCCCCACGAGCAGTACTTC. Translating it yields CAWNTRDRPHEQYF. The full variable domain, completed using reference TRBV30 and TRBJ2-7, is SQTIHQWPATLVQPVGSPLSLECTVEGTSNPNLYWYRQAAGRGLQLLFYSVGIGQISSEVPQNLSASRPQDRQFILSSKKLLLSDSGFYLCAWNTRDRPHEQYFGPGTRLTVT.

This clone was seen more than once but under ten times. Other DNA sequences from this sample encode an identical CDR3 as well. This chain uses TRBV7-9 with TRBJ1-5, with 12 bases lining up with TRBD1. The CDR3 length is 15 residues. Trimming cost V 3 bases and J 6 bases; bases outside gene matches: 3. Germline CDR1 is SEHNR and CDR2 is FQNEAQ (reference sequence). The DNA of the CDR3 is TGTGCCAGCAGCTTGGGGACAGGGGGCAGTCAGCCCCAGCATTTT. Encoded protein: CASSLGTGGSQPQHF.

This clone was detected only a few times. The V gene is TRBV25-1, the J gene TRBJ2-3; the match to TRBD2 covers 7 bases. This CDR3 comprises 17 residues. Trimming cost V 1 base and J 1 base; bases outside gene matches: 8. CDR1 MGHDK and CDR2 SYGVNS come from the germline V gene. DNA for the CDR3: TGTGCCAGCAGTGAATCGTGGGGGGGAGGCCGCACAGATACGCAGTATTTT. This sequence encodes CASSESWGGGRTDTQYF.

The J gene is TRBJ2-7, the V gene TRBV10-3; TRBD2 matches at 12 bases. Trimming removed 2 bases from V and 8 bases from J; junction bases left unmatched: 7. Germline loops: CDR1 ENHRY, CDR2 SYGVKD. The CDR3 runs 15 residues. CDR3 loop: CAISERTSGNQKQYF. The CDR3, as DNA: TGTGCCATCAGTGAGAGGACTAGCGGGAACCAAAAGCAGTACTTC.

The chain uses TRBV9 and TRBJ2-7; 13 nucleotides agree with TRBD2. J lost 7 bases, V lost 3 bases, and 10 bases had no gene match. Germline V lookup: CDR1 SGDLS, CDR2 YYNGEE. The CDR3 is 16 residues long. CDR3 sequence: CASSAGLAGAYVEQYF. The CDR3 region has the DNA TGTGCCAGCAGCGCCGGACTAGCGGGGGCTTACGTAGAGCAGTACTTC.

The gene calls are TRBV29-1 and TRBJ2-3, with TRBD2 as a possible D gene (5 bases). CDR1 is SQVTM and CDR2 is ANQGSEA in the germline V gene. The CDR3 is made up of 15 amino acids. The V end lost 2 bases, the J end lost 6 bases, and 18 bases lay between the germline ends. The CDR3 sequence is CSVEFAVAPGDTQYF. DNA of the CDR3: TGCAGCGTTGAATTCGCGGTAGCGCCGGGGGATACGCAGTATTTT.

This clone turned up a few times. The chain is built from TRBV4-1 and TRBJ2-3; D possibly corresponds to TRBD2 (5 bases). Trimming cost V 3 bases and J 4 bases, with 11 bases left between them. The CDR3 has 14 residues. The germline CDR1 and CDR2 sequences are MGHRA and YSYEKL. CDR3: CASSQGGLADTQYF. DNA of the CDR3: TGCGCCAGCAGCCAGGGCGGGTTGGCAGATACGCAGTATTTT.

V is TRBV5-1 and J is TRBJ2-1; 7 bases agree with TRBD2. J was trimmed by 5 bases and V by 3 bases; bases with no gene match: 2. The CDR3 extends over 13 amino acids. CDR1 SGHRS and CDR2 YFSETQ come from the germline V gene. CDR3 DNA sequence: TGCGCCAGCAGCTCTGGGAGGGACAATGAGCAGTTCTTC. This encodes CASSSGRDNEQFF.

V gene TRBV25-1 combines with J gene TRBJ1-2, with a tentative D call TRBD1 (5 bases). CDR3 length: 14 amino acids. CDR1 is MGHDK, CDR2 SYGVNS, per germline. V was pared by 7 bases and J by 4 bases, with 16 bases between. CDR3 bases: TGTGCCAGCACGGGTCAGTCAGGGATCTATGGCTACACCTTC. Translating it yields CASTGQSGIYGYTF.

This chain uses TRBV6-6 with TRBJ2-5; 7 bases fit TRBD1. The V segment lost 1 base and the J segment 5 bases; nucleotides outside the gene matches: 4. From germline, CDR1 is MNHNY and CDR2 SVGAGI (reference sequence). This CDR3 is 14 amino acids long. This CDR3 reads CASSYLGGPETQYF. The CDR3 nucleotides are TGTGCCAGCAGTTACTTAGGGGGCCCGGAGACCCAGTACTTC.

This chain connects TRBV30 to TRBJ2-6; D may be TRBD1 (5 bases). Germline values: CDR1 GTSNPN, CDR2 SVGIG (reference sequence). V was trimmed by 8 bases and J by 0 bases, leaving 29 bases between them. The CDR3 has 20 residues. The CDR3 spells CARSRPTVSPFYSGANVLTF. In DNA form, the CDR3 reads TGTGCCCGCTCACGCCCGACAGTGTCCCCTTTTTACTCTGGGGCCAACGTCCTGACTTTC. The complete variable domain, with remaining parts taken from reference TRBV30 and TRBJ2-6, reads SQTIHQWPATLVQPVGSPLSLECTVEGTSNPNLYWYRQAAGRGLQLLFYSVGIGQISSEVPQNLSASRPQDRQFILSSKKLLLSDSGFYLCARSRPTVSPFYSGANVLTFGAGSRLTVL.

This clone was seen a handful of times. The J gene is TRBJ2-4, the V gene TRBV2, with D possibly being TRBD1 (5 bases). The CDR3 is 13 amino acids. CDR1 SNHLY and CDR2 FYNNEI come from the germline V gene. Between the trimmed V and J ends, which lost 6 bases and 8 bases, there was a span of 14 bases. As DNA, the CDR3 is TGTGCCAGCAGGGGGCCCGACGGTGACATTCAGTACTTC. This translates into CASRGPDGDIQYF.

The table lists this clone with a few counts. This chain joins TRBV2 and TRBJ2-7, with D unclear. V lost 2 bases to trimming and J lost 1 base, with 6 bases between them. The CDR3 length is 13 residues. Looked up from germline, CDR1 is SNHLY and CDR2 is FYNNEI. In DNA, the CDR3 is TGTGCCAGCAGTGAATACGGGTCCTACGAGCAGTACTTC. The encoded protein is CASSEYGSYEQYF.

This clone occurred a few times. The chain carries TRBV9 and TRBJ2-7; a weak D match, TRBD1 (6 bases). Germline CDR1 is SGDLS and CDR2 is YYNGEE. The V gene lost 3 bases and the J gene lost 3 bases, with 13 bases spanning the gap. The length of the CDR3 is 14 residues. The CDR3 region is CASSAQNRDYEQYF. The CDR3 bases are TGTGCCAGCAGCGCCCAGAACAGGGACTACGAGCAGTACTTC. Supplemented by reference TRBV9 and TRBJ2-7, the full variable domain reads DSGVTQTPKHLITATGQRVTLRCSPRSGDLSVYWYQQSLDQGLQFLIQYYNGEERAKGNILERFSAQQFPDLHSELNLSSLELGDSALYFCASSAQNRDYEQYFGPGTRLTVT.

The V call is TRBV18, the J call TRBJ2-1, with TRBD2 matching over 8 bases. Germline V gene sequence: CDR1 KGHSH, CDR2 LQKENI. The CDR3 runs 15 residues. The V and J ends lost 5 bases and 3 bases, in that order; junction bases with no gene match: 6. The CDR3 protein is CASSNLAGFYNEQFF. The CDR3 DNA follows: TGTGCCAGCTCAAACCTAGCGGGTTTCTACAATGAGCAGTTCTTC.

The CDR3 sequence is CASSRPGQGTYEQYF. The CDR3 DNA reads as TGTGCCAGCAGTCGACCGGGACAGGGGACCTACGAGCAGTACTTC. This chain uses TRBV28 with TRBJ2-7; 10 bases are a match to TRBD1. The CDR3 length is 15 residues. Trimming cost V 5 bases and J 2 bases; bases outside gene matches: 6. The germline CDR1 and CDR2 sequences are MDHEN and SYDVKM.

This sequence joins TRBV4-2 and TRBJ2-1; perhaps TRBD2 as D (6 bases). Deletions cut 4 bases from V and 7 bases from J, with 14 bases between. The CDR3 loop spans 14 amino acids. The V gene's germline CDR1 is LGHNA and CDR2 YNFKEQ. Written as DNA, the CDR3 is TGTGCCAGCAGCCCCGGGAGCGCACGAAATGAGCAGTTCTTC. This sequence encodes CASSPGSARNEQFF.

The V gene is TRBV19, the J gene TRBJ2-7; TRBD2 matches 11 bases. Germline CDR1 LNHDA, CDR2 SQIVND (reference sequence). The CDR3 runs 15 residues. V lost 6 bases to trimming and J lost 1 base; unmatched junction nucleotides: 5. The CDR3 bases are TGTGCCAGTAGAAGTAGCGGGAGGGTGTCCTACGAGCAGTACTTC. It yields the protein CASRSSGRVSYEQYF.

This clone was observed a handful of times. CDR3: CASSLAGQPGANVLTF. The CDR3 region has the DNA TGTGCCAGCAGCTTAGCGGGGCAGCCTGGGGCCAACGTCCTGACTTTC. V gene TRBV7-9 combines with J gene TRBJ2-6, with D perhaps matching TRBD1 (5 bases). The V and J ends lost 0 bases and 2 bases respectively, with 8 bases between them. This CDR3 is 16 amino acids long. Germline V gene data show CDR1 as SEHNR and CDR2 as FQNEAQ (reference sequence).

This clone was detected a few times. The chain couples TRBV9 to TRBJ2-3, with TRBD2 identical over 15 bases. Trimming cost V 3 bases and J 4 bases; bases outside gene matches: 3. The CDR3 spans 16 residues. CDR1 SGDLS and CDR2 YYNGEE come from the germline V gene. The CDR3 region has the DNA TGTGCCAGCAGCGGGACTAGCGGGAGGGGAGCAGATACGCAGTATTTT. Its protein product is CASSGTSGRGADTQYF.

V and J are TRBV30 and TRBJ1-2, with 7 nucleotides matching TRBD1. J lost 5 bases, V lost 2 bases, and 8 bases had no gene match. The germline gives CDR1 GTSNPN, CDR2 SVGIG (reference sequence). CDR3 length: 14 amino acids. The DNA of the CDR3 is TGTGCCTGGAGTCGGGACAGCCTTTCTTATGGCTACACCTTC. This gives the protein CAWSRDSLSYGYTF.

This chain connects TRBV30 to TRBJ1-3; D gene ambiguous. Germline CDR1 and CDR2: GTSNPN and SVGIG (reference sequence). CDR3 length equals 18 residues. V lost 2 bases, J lost 0 bases, and 20 bases lay in between. CDR3 in amino acids: CAWSTHRVPYSSGNTIYF. Here the CDR3 DNA reads TGTGCCTGGAGTACCCACCGGGTTCCGTATAGCTCTGGAAACACCATATATTTT. Using reference TRBV30 and TRBJ1-3 for the parts outside the CDR3, the full variable domain is SQTIHQWPATLVQPVGSPLSLECTVEGTSNPNLYWYRQAAGRGLQLLFYSVGIGQISSEVPQNLSASRPQDRQFILSSKKLLLSDSGFYLCAWSTHRVPYSSGNTIYFGEGSWLTVV.

V usage is TRBV5-1 and J usage is TRBJ2-2; 7 bases line up with TRBD2. The CDR3 runs 17 residues. V shed 4 bases, J shed 2 bases, and the junction held 11 bases outside the gene matches. Per the germline V gene, CDR1 is SGHRS and CDR2 is YFSETQ. CDR3 nucleotides: TGCGCCAGCAGCCCCCTCCCCGGGACTATTAACACCGGGGAGCTGTTTTTT. Its protein is CASSPLPGTINTGELFF.